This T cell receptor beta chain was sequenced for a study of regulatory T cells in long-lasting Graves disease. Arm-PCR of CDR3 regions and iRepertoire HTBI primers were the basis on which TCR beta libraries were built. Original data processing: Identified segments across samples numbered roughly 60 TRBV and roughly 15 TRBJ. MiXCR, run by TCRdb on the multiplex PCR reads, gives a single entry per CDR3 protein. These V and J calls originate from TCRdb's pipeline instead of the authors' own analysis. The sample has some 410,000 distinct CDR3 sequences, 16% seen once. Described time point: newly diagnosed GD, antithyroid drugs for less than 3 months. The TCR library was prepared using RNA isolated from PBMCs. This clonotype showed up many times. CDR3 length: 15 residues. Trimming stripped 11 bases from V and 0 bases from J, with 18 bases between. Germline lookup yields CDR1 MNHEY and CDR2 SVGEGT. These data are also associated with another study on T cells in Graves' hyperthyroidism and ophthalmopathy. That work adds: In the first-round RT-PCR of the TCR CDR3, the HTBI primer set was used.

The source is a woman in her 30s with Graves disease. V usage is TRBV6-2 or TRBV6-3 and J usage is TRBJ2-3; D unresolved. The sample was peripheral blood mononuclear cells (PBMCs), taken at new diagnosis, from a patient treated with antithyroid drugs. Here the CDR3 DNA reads TGTGCCCCAGCCTTCCCCCTCGCGAGCACAGATACGCAGTATTTT. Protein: CAPAFPLASTDTQYF.